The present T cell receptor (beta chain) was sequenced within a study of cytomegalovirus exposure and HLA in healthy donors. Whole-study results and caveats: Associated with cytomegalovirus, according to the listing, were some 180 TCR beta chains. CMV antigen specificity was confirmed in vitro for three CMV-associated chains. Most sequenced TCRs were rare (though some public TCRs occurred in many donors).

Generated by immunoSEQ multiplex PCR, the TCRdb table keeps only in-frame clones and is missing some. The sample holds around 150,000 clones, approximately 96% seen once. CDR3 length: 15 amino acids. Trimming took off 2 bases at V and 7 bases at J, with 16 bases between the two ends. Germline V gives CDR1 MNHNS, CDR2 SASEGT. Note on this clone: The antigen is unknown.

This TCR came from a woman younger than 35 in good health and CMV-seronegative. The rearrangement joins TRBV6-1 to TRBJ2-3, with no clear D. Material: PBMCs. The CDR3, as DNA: TGTGCCAGCAGTGAAAATGATGAGCCCGCATATACGCAGTATTTT. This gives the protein CASSENDEPAYTQYF.